The clone carrying this T cell receptor beta chain has ten or more counts. No antigen is known for it. Ahead of thyroid surgery, no patient had received treatment of any kind. Germline values: CDR1 SNHLY, CDR2 FYNNEI. The germline V and J ends were trimmed by 7 bases and 2 bases, with 11 bases remaining between them. The CDR3 totals 14 residues. This sample stems from a study of metastatic and nonmetastatic thyroid tumors. Overall study: Where malignant and benign thyroid patients were concerned, repertoires were compared across blood and tumor or nodule tissue. Study-level points and caveats: Relative to benign nodules, malignant thyroid tumors were reportedly characterized by significantly elevated TCR beta diversity in blood and tumor.

Using MiXCR, TCRdb reanalyzed the PCR reads. The data show approximately 90,000 clones, with more than 9.5% seen just once and approximately 10% held by the top ten. The gene calls are TRBV2 and TRBJ2-2; D call uncertain. The material sequenced was blood. This TCR was recovered from a female donor with papillary thyroid cancer or a benign thyroid nodule (not recorded which). Some clones in this sample may be carry-over from other donors' samples. CDR3 loop: CASNTWGNTGELFF. The CDR3 DNA reads as TGTGCCAGCAACACCTGGGGAAACACCGGGGAGCTGTTTTTT. The entire variable domain, with the rest obtained from reference TRBV2 and TRBJ2-2, is as follows: EPEVTQTPSHQVTQMGQEVILRCVPISNHLYFYWYRQILGQKVEFLVSFYNNEISEKSEIFDDQFSVERPDGSNFTLKIRSTKLEDSAMYFCASNTWGNTGELFFGEGSRLTVL.